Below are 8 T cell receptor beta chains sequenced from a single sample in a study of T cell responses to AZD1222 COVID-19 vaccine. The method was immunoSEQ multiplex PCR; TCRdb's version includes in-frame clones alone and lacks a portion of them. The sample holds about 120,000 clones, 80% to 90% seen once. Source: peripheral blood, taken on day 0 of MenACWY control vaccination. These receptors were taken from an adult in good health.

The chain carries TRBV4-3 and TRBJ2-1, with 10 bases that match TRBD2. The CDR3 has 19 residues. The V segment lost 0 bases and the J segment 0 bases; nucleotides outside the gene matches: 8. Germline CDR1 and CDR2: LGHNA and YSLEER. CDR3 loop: CASSQDTPLAGASYNEQFF. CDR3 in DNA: TGCGCCAGCAGCCAAGATACACCCCTAGCGGGGGCCTCCTACAATGAGCAGTTCTTC.

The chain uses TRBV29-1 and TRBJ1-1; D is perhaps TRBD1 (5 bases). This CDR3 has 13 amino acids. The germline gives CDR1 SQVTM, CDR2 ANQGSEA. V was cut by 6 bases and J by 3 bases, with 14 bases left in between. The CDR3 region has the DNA TGCAGCGTCTTTCAGGGTGGGCACACTGAAGCTTTCTTT. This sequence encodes CSVFQGGHTEAFF.

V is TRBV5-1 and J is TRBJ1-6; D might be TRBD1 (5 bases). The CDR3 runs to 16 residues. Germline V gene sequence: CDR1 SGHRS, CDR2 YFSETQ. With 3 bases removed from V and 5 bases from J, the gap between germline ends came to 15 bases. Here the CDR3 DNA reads TGCGCCAGCAGCTGGGGGACTGCCGAAGATAATTCACCCCTCCACTTT. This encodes CASSWGTAEDNSPLHF.

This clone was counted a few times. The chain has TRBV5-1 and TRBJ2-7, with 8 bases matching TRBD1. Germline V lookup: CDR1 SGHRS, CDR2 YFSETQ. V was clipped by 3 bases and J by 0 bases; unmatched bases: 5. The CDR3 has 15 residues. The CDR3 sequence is CASSSGTGRSYEQYF. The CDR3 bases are TGCGCCAGCAGCTCAGGGACAGGCCGCTCCTACGAGCAGTACTTC. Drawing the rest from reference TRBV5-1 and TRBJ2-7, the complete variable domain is KAGVTQTPRYLIKTRGQQVTLSCSPISGHRSVSWYQQTPGQGLQFLFEYFSETQRNKGNFPGRFSGRQFSNSRSEMNVSTLELGDSALYLCASSSGTGRSYEQYFGPGTRLTVT.

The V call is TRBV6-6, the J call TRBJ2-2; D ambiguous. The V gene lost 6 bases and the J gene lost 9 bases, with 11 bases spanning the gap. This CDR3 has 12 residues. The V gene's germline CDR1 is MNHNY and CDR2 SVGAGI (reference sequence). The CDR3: CASSLPLRELFF. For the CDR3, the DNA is TGTGCCAGCAGCCTTCCGCTGAGGGAGCTGTTTTTT.

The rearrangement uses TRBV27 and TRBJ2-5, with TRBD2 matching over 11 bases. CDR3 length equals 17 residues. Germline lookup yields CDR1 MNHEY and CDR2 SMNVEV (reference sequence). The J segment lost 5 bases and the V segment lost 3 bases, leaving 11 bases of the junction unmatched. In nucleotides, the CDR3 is TGTGCCAGCAGTTTCTCACAGGGACTAGCGGAGGGGGAGACCCAGTACTTC. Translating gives CASSFSQGLAEGETQYF.

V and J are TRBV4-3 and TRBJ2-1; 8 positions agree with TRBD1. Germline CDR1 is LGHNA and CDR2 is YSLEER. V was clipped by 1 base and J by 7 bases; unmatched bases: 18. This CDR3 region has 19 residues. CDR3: CASSQGTGYGEGGDNEQFF. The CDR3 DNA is TGCGCCAGCAGCCAAGGGACAGGGTATGGCGAAGGGGGAGATAATGAGCAGTTCTTC.

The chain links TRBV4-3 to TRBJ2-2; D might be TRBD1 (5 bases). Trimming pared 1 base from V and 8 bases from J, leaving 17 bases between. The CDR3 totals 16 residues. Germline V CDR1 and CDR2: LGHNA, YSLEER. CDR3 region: CASSQGVSRVGGELFF. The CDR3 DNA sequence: TGCGCCAGCAGCCAAGGGGTATCCAGGGTAGGGGGGGAGCTGTTTTTT.